A selection of T cell receptor beta chains follows, all from one sample in a study of blood T cell repertoires in COVID-19. Profiled with immunoSEQ multiplex PCR; TCRdb holds only in-frame clones, not every one. Seen here are some 110,000 clones, roughly 86% observed once, and the top ten hold about 5.4%. What was sequenced was peripheral blood. The receptors were gathered from a human donor in a cohort sampled during active COVID-19. CDR3s include the opening cysteine and the closing phenylalanine or tryptophan. The order of the fields is J gene, clone size, D gene, V gene, CDR3 DNA, CDR3 protein. D genes are given only for firm matches. The size of a clone is reported for some rows only, either as once, few or many, or as a class for expanded clones.

j_call: TRBJ2-2
clone_size: -
d_call: -
v_call: TRBV7-3
cdr3_nt: TGTGCCAGCAGCACCATTGACATGCCGAACACCGGGGAGCTGTTTTTT
cdr3_aa: CASSTIDMPNTGELFF

j_call: TRBJ2-1
clone_size: -
d_call: TRBD2
v_call: TRBV9
cdr3_nt: TGTGCCAGCAGCGTACGACTAGCGGGAGGGCCTATCAATGAGCAGTTCTTC
cdr3_aa: CASSVRLAGGPINEQFF

j_call: TRBJ1-3
clone_size: -
d_call: -
v_call: TRBV4-2
cdr3_nt: TGTGCCAGCAGCCAAGGTGCCGAGGGTTACAACACCATATATTTT
cdr3_aa: CASSQGAEGYNTIYF

j_call: TRBJ1-2
clone_size: -
d_call: -
v_call: TRBV4-2
cdr3_nt: TGTGCCAGCAGCCAAATTACAGCTACAGGTGCTGGCTACACCTTC
cdr3_aa: CASSQITATGAGYTF

j_call: TRBJ2-7
clone_size: once
d_call: -
v_call: TRBV7-7
cdr3_nt: TGTGCCAGCAGCCCAGGACGGGGCTCCTACGAGCAGTACTTC
cdr3_aa: CASSPGRGSYEQYF

j_call: TRBJ2-5
clone_size: -
d_call: TRBD1
v_call: TRBV5-1
cdr3_nt: TGCGCCAGCAGCTTACAGGGGGCGCGATCTCAAGAGACCCAGTACTTC
cdr3_aa: CASSLQGARSQETQYF

j_call: TRBJ2-7
clone_size: -
d_call: -
v_call: TRBV30
cdr3_nt: TGTGCCTGGAGTAAAAGCGGGTGGACCTACGAGCAGTACTTC
cdr3_aa: CAWSKSGWTYEQYF

j_call: TRBJ2-2
clone_size: -
d_call: TRBD2
v_call: TRBV4-1
cdr3_nt: TGCGCCAGCAGCCAGCCAGGACTAGCGGGAGGTCGGTTTGCCGGGGAGCTGTTTTTT
cdr3_aa: CASSQPGLAGGRFAGELFF

j_call: TRBJ2-7
clone_size: -
d_call: TRBD2
v_call: TRBV4-1
cdr3_nt: TGCGCCAGCAGCCCAACCGGGACTAGCTACGAGCAGTACTTC
cdr3_aa: CASSPTGTSYEQYF

j_call: TRBJ2-7
clone_size: -
d_call: TRBD2
v_call: TRBV2
cdr3_nt: TGTGCCAGCAGAGCGGGAGGGCTGGGCGCCTACGAGCAGTACTTC
cdr3_aa: CASRAGGLGAYEQYF

j_call: TRBJ2-3
clone_size: -
d_call: -
v_call: TRBV2
cdr3_nt: TGTGCCAGCATGGGCGGACTAGGGGGGACGCAGTATTTT
cdr3_aa: CASMGGLGGTQYF

j_call: TRBJ2-5
clone_size: -
d_call: TRBD2
v_call: TRBV11-3
cdr3_nt: TGTGCCAGCAGCACCAAAAGCGGGATCCAAGAGACCCAGTACTTC
cdr3_aa: CASSTKSGIQETQYF

j_call: TRBJ1-1
clone_size: once
d_call: -
v_call: TRBV6-5
cdr3_nt: TGTGCCAGCAGTTACTCGATGCAGGGGTCAAGCACTGAAGCTTTCTTT
cdr3_aa: CASSYSMQGSSTEAFF

j_call: TRBJ1-2
clone_size: -
d_call: -
v_call: TRBV9
cdr3_nt: TGTGCCAGCAGCGCTCAAACGGGGGGAGGCTACACCTTC
cdr3_aa: CASSAQTGGGYTF

j_call: TRBJ2-1
clone_size: -
d_call: TRBD2
v_call: TRBV6-2/TRBV6-3
cdr3_nt: TGTGCCAGCAGTTACTTAGGACTAGCGGGAGGTGAGCAGTTCTTC
cdr3_aa: CASSYLGLAGGEQFF

j_call: TRBJ2-1
clone_size: -
d_call: TRBD2
v_call: TRBV24-1
cdr3_nt: TGTGCCACCAGCCATAGACCTGGGACTAGCGGCTCCTACAATGAGCAGTTCTTC
cdr3_aa: CATSHRPGTSGSYNEQFF

j_call: TRBJ1-1
clone_size: few
d_call: TRBD1
v_call: TRBV9
cdr3_nt: TGTGCCAGCAGCGTATCGGGACAGCCCTCTCCTGAAGCTTTCTTT
cdr3_aa: CASSVSGQPSPEAFF

j_call: TRBJ2-7
clone_size: -
d_call: TRBD2
v_call: TRBV28
cdr3_nt: TGTGCCAGCAGTTTATCTAGCGGGCGGCTCGAGCAGTACTTC
cdr3_aa: CASSLSSGRLEQYF

j_call: TRBJ2-7
clone_size: -
d_call: TRBD2
v_call: TRBV7-8
cdr3_nt: TGTGCCAGCAGCACCACTAGCGGGAGGGGGTACGAGCAGTACTTC
cdr3_aa: CASSTTSGRGYEQYF

j_call: TRBJ1-2
clone_size: -
d_call: -
v_call: TRBV5-6
cdr3_nt: TGTGCCAGCAGAGGCGGAAGGAACACTAACTATGGCTACACCTTC
cdr3_aa: CASRGGRNTNYGYTF

j_call: TRBJ2-3
clone_size: -
d_call: -
v_call: TRBV4-1
cdr3_nt: TGCGCCAGCAGCCAAGGAAAAGGGGCGCTGACCACAGATACGCAGTATTTT
cdr3_aa: CASSQGKGALTTDTQYF

j_call: TRBJ1-2
clone_size: -
d_call: -
v_call: TRBV7-9
cdr3_nt: TGTGCCAGCAGCTTAAGCGGTGGTGGCTACACCTTC
cdr3_aa: CASSLSGGGYTF

j_call: TRBJ2-1
clone_size: -
d_call: TRBD2
v_call: TRBV27
cdr3_nt: TGTGCCAGCAGTCTAACTAGCGGGAGTTACAATGAGCAGTTCTTC
cdr3_aa: CASSLTSGSYNEQFF

j_call: TRBJ2-3
clone_size: -
d_call: TRBD1
v_call: TRBV29-1
cdr3_nt: TGCAGCGTTGAAGAAAGGACAGGCGGCGTTATGGATACGCAGTATTTT
cdr3_aa: CSVEERTGGVMDTQYF

j_call: TRBJ1-1
clone_size: -
d_call: TRBD1
v_call: TRBV28
cdr3_nt: TGTGCCAGCAGCCCGACAGGGGGCAGGTGGACTGAAGCTTTCTTT
cdr3_aa: CASSPTGGRWTEAFF

j_call: TRBJ1-2
clone_size: few
d_call: -
v_call: TRBV6-5
cdr3_nt: TGTGCCAGCAGGAACAGGGAAGCAGTCTATGGCTACACCTTC
cdr3_aa: CASRNREAVYGYTF

j_call: TRBJ2-1
clone_size: -
d_call: -
v_call: TRBV19
cdr3_nt: TGTGCCAGTAGTCCTAGCAGGAGGGCCGGGGATGAGCAGTTCTTC
cdr3_aa: CASSPSRRAGDEQFF

j_call: TRBJ2-2
clone_size: -
d_call: TRBD1
v_call: TRBV5-4
cdr3_nt: TGTGCCAGCAGCTCGAGACAGGGGGCAGCGAACACCGGGGAGCTGTTTTTT
cdr3_aa: CASSSRQGAANTGELFF

j_call: TRBJ1-1
clone_size: -
d_call: -
v_call: TRBV27
cdr3_nt: TGTGCCAGCAGGCGGGAGAATTTCTCTAGTATGGCTTTCTTT
cdr3_aa: CASRRENFSSMAFF

j_call: TRBJ2-1
clone_size: -
d_call: -
v_call: TRBV27
cdr3_nt: TGTGCCAGCAGTCCGAGGTATCGGAATGAGCAGTTCTTC
cdr3_aa: CASSPRYRNEQFF

j_call: TRBJ1-2
clone_size: -
d_call: -
v_call: TRBV5-1
cdr3_nt: TGCGCCAGCGCCCTGGAGGGGATCTATGGCTACACCTTC
cdr3_aa: CASALEGIYGYTF

j_call: TRBJ2-5
clone_size: -
d_call: -
v_call: TRBV7-2
cdr3_nt: TGTGCCAGCAGCTTGGGGGGGCGCGGGGAGACCCAGTACTTC
cdr3_aa: CASSLGGRGETQYF

j_call: TRBJ2-1
clone_size: -
d_call: -
v_call: TRBV11-2
cdr3_nt: TGTGCCAGCAGCTTAGTTCGAGAGGCATACTACAATGAGCAGTTCTTC
cdr3_aa: CASSLVREAYYNEQFF

j_call: TRBJ1-3
clone_size: -
d_call: TRBD1
v_call: TRBV6-6
cdr3_nt: TGTGCCATCAATTCAGGGGGCACTGGAAACACCATATATTTT
cdr3_aa: CAINSGGTGNTIYF

j_call: TRBJ2-3
clone_size: -
d_call: -
v_call: TRBV28
cdr3_nt: TGTGCCAGCAGTTTAGGGGGCTGGCGGCCAGATACGCAGTATTTT
cdr3_aa: CASSLGGWRPDTQYF

j_call: TRBJ1-2
clone_size: -
d_call: TRBD1
v_call: TRBV10-2
cdr3_nt: TGCGCCAGCAGTCAACAGGGGGGTTCTGGCTACACCTTC
cdr3_aa: CASSQQGGSGYTF

j_call: TRBJ2-3
clone_size: -
d_call: TRBD2
v_call: TRBV3-1/TRBV3-2
cdr3_nt: TGTGCCAGCACCCAGATTCTCGGGACTAGCGGAGCTAGCACAGATACGCAGTATTTT
cdr3_aa: CASTQILGTSGASTDTQYF

j_call: TRBJ2-1
clone_size: few
d_call: TRBD2
v_call: TRBV7-3
cdr3_nt: TGTGCCAGCAGCTTAGCCCCACTAGCGGGAGGTACCTACAATGAGCAGTTCTTC
cdr3_aa: CASSLAPLAGGTYNEQFF

j_call: TRBJ2-5
clone_size: once
d_call: TRBD1
v_call: TRBV5-4
cdr3_nt: TGTGCCAGCAGCTCGACCGGGACAGGGCGGGAGACCCAGTACTTC
cdr3_aa: CASSSTGTGRETQYF

j_call: TRBJ2-7
clone_size: -
d_call: -
v_call: TRBV7-8
cdr3_nt: TGTGCCAGCAGCCCCGGGAACCAAGCCTACGAGCAGTACTTC
cdr3_aa: CASSPGNQAYEQYF

j_call: TRBJ2-1
clone_size: -
d_call: TRBD2
v_call: TRBV19
cdr3_nt: TGTGCCAGTACGCGTGCTGGGACTAGCGAGTTGAATGAGCAGTTCTTC
cdr3_aa: CASTRAGTSELNEQFF

j_call: TRBJ2-7
clone_size: -
d_call: TRBD2
v_call: TRBV5-1
cdr3_nt: TGCGCCAGCAGCCCCGGACTAGCGGGAGACAAGCAGTACTTC
cdr3_aa: CASSPGLAGDKQYF

j_call: TRBJ2-2
clone_size: -
d_call: TRBD1
v_call: TRBV9
cdr3_nt: TGTGCCAGCAGCCCGCGGACAGGGAGCACCGGGGAGCTGTTTTTT
cdr3_aa: CASSPRTGSTGELFF

j_call: TRBJ2-2
clone_size: -
d_call: TRBD1
v_call: TRBV5-6
cdr3_nt: TGTGCCAGCAGCTCGTTAGACCGGGACAGGGGCGCAGCCGGGGAGCTGTTTTTT
cdr3_aa: CASSSLDRDRGAAGELFF

j_call: TRBJ2-3
clone_size: -
d_call: TRBD2
v_call: TRBV16
cdr3_nt: TGTGCCAGCAGCCAATACGCTAGCGGAATAAGCACAGATACGCAGTATTTT
cdr3_aa: CASSQYASGISTDTQYF

j_call: TRBJ2-1
clone_size: -
d_call: -
v_call: TRBV19
cdr3_nt: TGTGCCAGTAGTATATTCAGGGGCTCCTACAATGAGCAGTTCTTC
cdr3_aa: CASSIFRGSYNEQFF

j_call: TRBJ2-7
clone_size: -
d_call: TRBD2
v_call: TRBV27
cdr3_nt: TGTGCCAGCAGTTTGGCGGGAGGGCCCTACGAGCAGTACTTC
cdr3_aa: CASSLAGGPYEQYF

j_call: TRBJ2-2
clone_size: -
d_call: TRBD2
v_call: TRBV5-1
cdr3_nt: TGCGCCAGCAGTAAACTAGCGGATAATACCGGGGAGCTGTTTTTT
cdr3_aa: CASSKLADNTGELFF

j_call: TRBJ2-7
clone_size: -
d_call: TRBD2
v_call: TRBV7-2
cdr3_nt: TGTGCCAGCAGCTGGACTAGCGGGAGGGGGGCCTACGAGCAGTACTTC
cdr3_aa: CASSWTSGRGAYEQYF

j_call: TRBJ2-7
clone_size: -
d_call: TRBD1
v_call: TRBV18
cdr3_nt: TGTGCCAGCTCATCAACGCGGACAGGGTCGGAAGCGTACTTC
cdr3_aa: CASSSTRTGSEAYF

j_call: TRBJ2-2
clone_size: medium-sized
d_call: -
v_call: TRBV29-1
cdr3_nt: TGCAGCGTTGACAGGGTTGGGACCGGGGAGCTGTTTTTT
cdr3_aa: CSVDRVGTGELFF

j_call: TRBJ2-7
clone_size: -
d_call: TRBD2
v_call: TRBV5-6
cdr3_nt: TGTGCCAGCAGCTTGGAGCGGGAGGGGGGTCGGAAGCAGTACTTC
cdr3_aa: CASSLEREGGRKQYF

j_call: TRBJ1-1
clone_size: few
d_call: -
v_call: TRBV19
cdr3_nt: TGTGCCAGTAAACTATTGGGGCTCTACACTGAAGCTTTCTTT
cdr3_aa: CASKLLGLYTEAFF

j_call: TRBJ2-7
clone_size: -
d_call: TRBD1
v_call: TRBV18
cdr3_nt: TGTGCCAGCTCACTGGGACAGGGGAGGGACGAGCAGTACTTC
cdr3_aa: CASSLGQGRDEQYF

j_call: TRBJ1-5
clone_size: -
d_call: TRBD1
v_call: TRBV30
cdr3_nt: TGTGCCTGGAGTGGGGGGACAGCTAATCAGCCCCAGCATTTT
cdr3_aa: CAWSGGTANQPQHF